These 28 T cell receptor beta chains came from one sample sequenced in a study of tumor-infiltrating lymphocytes in primary liver carcinoma. TCR beta cDNA was reverse-transcribed from about 500 ng of total RNA. The reaction used a constant-region primer and ProtoScript II reverse transcriptase. Three nested multiplex PCR rounds of slightly modified ARM-PCR generated TCR beta libraries. The two initial PCR rounds, around 10 cycles each, used TRBV1-TRBV30 forward and C-beta reverse primers. Using its own MiXCR run on the multiplex PCR reads, TCRdb lists one record per CDR3 protein. The sample consists of approximately 330,000 distinct CDR3 sequences, about two thirds of them appearing once. Germline DNA was also extracted, and blood RNA derived from unsorted whole blood. The sequenced sample was peripheral blood. These receptors were collected from a man aged 40-49 years with primary liver carcinoma and hepatitis B virus infection.

This clonotype was recorded many times. The chain employs TRBV5-1 and TRBJ2-4, with 10 bases fitting TRBD2. V shed 4 bases, J shed 6 bases, and the junction held 13 bases outside the gene matches. Per the germline V gene, CDR1 is SGHRS and CDR2 is YFSETQ. CDR3 size: 17 residues. The CDR3 spells CASSGNALAGELNIQYF. As DNA, the CDR3 is TGCGCCAGCAGCGGAAATGCCCTAGCGGGAGAGCTAAACATTCAGTACTTC.

This clonotype was seen a handful of times. V and J are TRBV6-5 and TRBJ2-7; 10 nucleotides align to TRBD2. The V segment lost 8 bases and the J segment 6 bases; nucleotides outside the gene matches: 16. Germline CDR1 and CDR2: MNHEY and SVGAGI. This CDR3 has 16 amino acids. The CDR3 loop reads CASSLAGEAAPFEQYF. DNA for the CDR3: TGTGCCAGCTCGCTAGCGGGAGAAGCAGCCCCGTTCGAGCAGTACTTC.

With regard to this clonotype: A read error may explain this, as a much larger clone is one base away. The genes are TRBV29-1 and TRBJ2-7; TRBD2 might be the D (5 bases). CDR3 size: 12 residues. Looked up from germline, CDR1 is SQVTM and CDR2 is ANQGSEA. Trimming cost V 6 bases and J 1 base, with 10 bases left between them. The CDR3 DNA is TGCAGCGTAGCGGAGCTTTCCTACGAGCAGTACTTC. This encodes CSVAELSYEQYF.

As for this clonotype: The junction does not match germline at one end; this may be a read error. The V call is TRBV6-2 or TRBV6-3, the J call TRBJ2-1, with D hard to call. The CDR3 loop spans 12 amino acids. Per the germline V gene, CDR1 is MNHEY and CDR2 is SVGEGT. Here the CDR3 DNA reads TGTGCCAGCAGTAGAGTTTACAGTGAGCAGCTCTTC. It encodes CASSRVYSEQLF.

Regarding this clonotype: This may come from a read error, since a much larger clone is one base off. The chain joins TRBV10-3 to TRBJ1-2; 9 nucleotides align to TRBD1. Germline V gene lookup returns CDR1 ENHRY and CDR2 SYGVKD. The CDR3 has 13 amino acids. The CDR3 region has the DNA TGTGACATCAGTGGGGACAGGGTGAATGGCTACACCTTC. Its protein is CDISGDRVNGYTF.

The genes are TRBV5-1 and TRBJ1-6, with 9 positions matching TRBD1. The trim removed 0 bases at V and 6 bases at J, leaving 1 base unmatched. The CDR3 loop spans 15 amino acids. Germline V gives CDR1 SGHRS, CDR2 YFSETQ. CDR3 sequence: CASSLGTGVNSPLHF. In DNA, the CDR3 is TGCGCCAGCAGCTTGGGGACAGGGGTTAATTCACCCCTCCACTTT.

This clonotype was counted a few times. The chain links TRBV5-1 to TRBJ1-1; 8 bases are shared with TRBD1. Germline V gives CDR1 SGHRS, CDR2 YFSETQ. The CDR3 covers 13 residues. V lost 7 bases, J lost 3 bases, and 5 bases stayed unmatched. This CDR3 is CASAGQGDTEAFF. The CDR3 DNA reads as TGCGCCAGCGCTGGACAGGGTGACACTGAAGCTTTCTTT.

V and J are TRBV29-1 and TRBJ2-2; the D gene is possibly TRBD2 (7 bases). V lost 8 bases and J 6 bases, leaving 13 bases between the germline ends. Germline CDR1 SQVTM, CDR2 ANQGSEA. This CDR3 contains 12 residues. The CDR3 reads CSTGRGSGELFF. CDR3 DNA sequence: TGCAGCACGGGGAGGGGGTCCGGGGAGCTGTTTTTT.

As for this clonotype: The conserved phenylalanine or tryptophan is not found at the CDR3 terminus, so this likely reflects a read error. The V gene is TRBV6-5, the J gene TRBJ2-5, with a tentative D call TRBD2 (6 bases). There are 14 residues in the CDR3. Germline V gene data show CDR1 as MNHEY and CDR2 as SVGAGI. Trimming cost V 10 bases and J 5 bases, with 20 bases left between them. CDR3 in DNA: TGTGCCACCCCAATGGGAGGCGGTCGTGAGACCCAGTACATC. Its translation: CATPMGGGRETQYI.

This clonotype was seen a handful of times. The chain carries TRBV10-1 and TRBJ2-1, with 10 nucleotides matching TRBD2. Germline values: CDR1 WNHNN, CDR2 SYGVQD (reference sequence). Germline trimming cut 8 bases from V and 10 bases from J; bases unmatched to any gene: 17. The CDR3 is made up of 16 amino acids. CDR3 DNA: TGCGCCAGCCCTAGACTAGCGGGCCCGCTTTATAGCGAGCAGTTCTTC. It codes for CASPRLAGPLYSEQFF.

Concerning this clonotype: A clone one base away is much larger, so this may be a read error. The chain employs TRBV4-1 and TRBJ2-1; 8 nucleotides line up with TRBD2. Germline trimming cut 1 base from V and 12 bases from J; bases unmatched to any gene: 11. This CDR3 has 15 amino acids. Germline CDR1 reads MGHRA; CDR2 reads YSYEKL. CDR3 DNA sequence: TGCGCCAGCAGCCAAGGTCCGCGGGAGGCGGATGGGCAGTTCTTC. This encodes CASSQGPREADGQFF.

With regard to this clonotype: At one end, the junction sequence differs from germline, possibly due to a read error. For the CDR3, the DNA is TGTGTCAGCAGCTTCCCGAATGGGGAGCAGTTCTTC. This gives the protein CVSSFPNGEQFF. The chain uses TRBV11-1 and TRBJ2-1; D gene unclear. The length of the CDR3 is 12 residues. Germline CDR1 SGHAT, CDR2 FQDESV (reference sequence).

In regard to this clonotype: The junction shows a germline mismatch at one end, possibly a read error. This chain uses TRBV11-1 with TRBJ2-7; maybe TRBD1 (5 bases). Germline V gives CDR1 SGHAT, CDR2 FQDESV (reference sequence). The CDR3 extends over 14 amino acids. The chain's CDR3 is CASRPGRGWYEQYF. Here the CDR3 DNA reads TGTGCCAGCCGCCCCGGAAGGGGCTGGTACGAGCAGTACTTT.

To note about this clonotype: Germline and junction disagree at one end, which may indicate a read error. The chain has TRBV5-1 and TRBJ1-5; no clear D. CDR1 and CDR2 from the germline V gene are SGHRS and YFSETQ. This CDR3 comprises 13 residues. CDR3 nucleotides: TGCGCCAGCAGCTTGGGGGCAAATCAGCCCCGGCATTTT. Protein sequence: CASSLGANQPRHF.

V is TRBV4-2 and J is TRBJ1-3; maybe TRBD1 (6 bases). The CDR3 length is 15 residues. Trimming cost V 4 bases and J 4 bases, with 14 bases left between them. Germline assignment: CDR1 LGHNA and CDR2 YNFKEQ. The CDR3 DNA reads TGTGCCAGCAGCCGACAGGTAGCTTTGGGAAACACCATATATTTT. It encodes CASSRQVALGNTIYF.

As to this clonotype: One junction end disagrees with the germline gene, perhaps due to a read error. The CDR3 region has the DNA TGTGTCAGCAGCTTAGCGGCGGACCCAAGCACTGAAGCTTTCTTT. Residues: CVSSLAADPSTEAFF. The chain links TRBV11-1 to TRBJ1-1; no clear D. The germline V gene has CDR1 SGHAT and CDR2 FQDESV (reference sequence). The CDR3 totals 15 residues.

As to this clonotype: A much larger clone differs by one base, so this may be a read error. The chain is built from TRBV12-3 or TRBV12-4 and TRBJ2-7; TRBD1 matches 7 bases. CDR3 length: 14 residues. The ends lost 5 bases at V and 6 bases at J; junction bases unmatched: 10. This CDR3 is CASSAYTGVAEQYF. The CDR3 DNA sequence: TGTGCCAGCAGTGCCTACACAGGGGTCGCCGAGCAGTACTTC.

Details on this clonotype: At one boundary the junction diverges from the germline segment, which might be a read error. The rearrangement uses TRBV6-5 and TRBJ1-3; D unclear. Germline V CDR1 and CDR2: MNHEY, SVGAGI. The CDR3 has 15 amino acids. The CDR3 loop is CASSYSSGSENTIYF. As DNA, the CDR3 is TGTGCCAGCAGTTACTCTTCCGGGTCTGAAAACACCATATATTTT.

The chain carries TRBV11-2 and TRBJ2-2; D is unclear. Trimming removed 0 bases at V and 5 bases at J, with 10 bases between. The CDR3 totals 15 residues. CDR1 and CDR2 (germline): SGHAT, FQNNGV. In DNA, the CDR3 is TGTGCCAGCAGCTTAGACGCTGGAGATACCGGGGAGCTGTTTTTT. Its translation is CASSLDAGDTGELFF.

This clonotype was seen at least ten times. This chain uses TRBV10-3 with TRBJ2-5, with a tentative D call TRBD1 (6 bases). The CDR3 is 15 residues long. The V end was cut by 4 bases, the J end by 0 bases, with 12 bases between. Per the germline V gene, CDR1 is ENHRY and CDR2 is SYGVKD. The CDR3 coding sequence is TGTGCCATCAGTGGATCCCGGGACAACCAAGAGACCCAGTACTTC. It encodes CAISGSRDNQETQYF.

The chain joins TRBV18 to TRBJ2-5; D is ambiguous. Germline V lookup: CDR1 KGHSH, CDR2 LQKENI. Deletions cut 0 bases from V and 4 bases from J, with 6 bases between. This CDR3 has 13 amino acids. The CDR3 protein is CASSPPVLETQYF. CDR3 coding DNA: TGTGCCAGCTCACCACCGGTTTTAGAGACCCAGTACTTC. The variable domain in full, with the rest retrieved from reference TRBV18 and TRBJ2-5, is NAGVMQNPRHLVRRRGQEARLRCSPMKGHSHVYWYRQLPEEGLKFMVYLQKENIIDESGMPKERFSAEFPKEGPSILRIQQVVRGDSAAYFCASSPPVLETQYFGPGTRLLVL.

Details on this clonotype: A much larger clonotype is one base distant, so this may be a read error. The chain joins TRBV6-5 to TRBJ2-7; 8 nucleotides agree with TRBD1. The CDR3 consists of 15 residues. CDR1 and CDR2 from the germline V gene are MNHEY and SVGAGI. V lost 6 bases to trimming and J lost 4 bases; unmatched junction nucleotides: 11. Here the CDR3 DNA reads TGTGCCAGCAGCCCAGGACAGGGCATCGGATACGAGCAGTACTTC. Protein product: CASSPGQGIGYEQYF.

Comments on this clonotype: Since a much larger clone is just one base distant, this may be a read error. The chain recombines TRBV4-1 with TRBJ2-7; 8 bases fit TRBD2. The CDR3 spans 19 residues. V was clipped by 0 bases and J by 4 bases; unmatched bases: 17. CDR1 and CDR2 (germline): MGHRA, YSYEKL. DNA of the CDR3: TGCGCCAGCAGCCAAGAATACCCTAACGGGAGGGCCCGGATATACGAGCAGTACTTC. Translation gives CASSQEYPNGRARIYEQYF.

On this clonotype: Just one base apart from a much larger clone, this may be a read error. V usage is TRBV6-2 or TRBV6-3 and J usage is TRBJ2-2; no clear D gene. This CDR3 is 13 amino acids long. CDR1 is MNHEY, CDR2 SVGEGT, per germline. V lost 7 bases and J 3 bases, leaving 9 bases between the germline ends. CDR3 sequence (DNA): TGTGCCAGCACCATGGCTCACACCGGGGAGCTGTTTTTT. Its protein product is CASTMAHTGELFF.

The V call is TRBV29-1, the J call TRBJ1-1; a weak D match, TRBD1 (5 bases). Germline V gives CDR1 SQVTM, CDR2 ANQGSEA. The ends were cut back, 3 bases at V and 14 bases at J, with 16 bases in the middle. The CDR3 runs 11 residues. Written as DNA, the CDR3 is TGCAGCGTTGAGGGAACGGCACAGGCCTTCTTT. It encodes CSVEGTAQAFF.

Worth noting for this clonotype: This may come from a read error, since a much larger clone is one base off. The chain uses TRBV12-3 or TRBV12-4 and TRBJ2-5; TRBD1 aligns across 8 bases. The CDR3 runs to 15 residues. The CDR3 DNA follows: TGTGCCTGCAGTTTAGGGACAGGAGGTATGGAGACCCAGTACTTC. Translated, it gives CACSLGTGGMETQYF.

Points on this clonotype: A junction boundary mismatches the germline segment, possibly from a read error. The genes are TRBV11-2 and TRBJ2-7; TRBD1 matches at 8 bases. This CDR3 has 13 residues. Germline CDR1 reads SGHAT; CDR2 reads FQNNGV. Written as DNA, the CDR3 is TGTGCCAGCAGCTTAAGACAGGGGTACGAGAAGTATTTC. It codes for CASSLRQGYEKYF.

Turning to this clonotype: Germline and junction disagree at one end, which may indicate a read error. The rearrangement uses TRBV6-2 or TRBV6-3 and TRBJ1-4; a possible D gene is TRBD1 (5 bases). Germline V gene data show CDR1 as MNHEY and CDR2 as SVGEGT. The CDR3 length is 18 residues. In DNA form, the CDR3 reads TGTGCCAGCAGTTACTCGACGAGACAGCGTGCCGGTAATGAAGAACTGTTTTTT. It specifies CASSYSTRQRAGNEELFF.